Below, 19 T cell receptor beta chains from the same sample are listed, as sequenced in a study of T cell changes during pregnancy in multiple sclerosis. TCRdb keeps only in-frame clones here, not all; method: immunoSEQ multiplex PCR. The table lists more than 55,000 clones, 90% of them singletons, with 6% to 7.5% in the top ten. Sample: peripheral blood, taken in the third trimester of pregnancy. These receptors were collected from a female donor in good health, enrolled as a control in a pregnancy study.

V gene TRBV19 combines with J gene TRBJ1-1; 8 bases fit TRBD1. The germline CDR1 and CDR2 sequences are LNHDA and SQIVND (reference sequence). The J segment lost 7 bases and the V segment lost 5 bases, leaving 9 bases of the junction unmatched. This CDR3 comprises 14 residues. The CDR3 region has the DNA TGTGCCAGTAGTGTTCAGGGGGCTGTCGTTGAAGCTTTCTTT. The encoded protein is CASSVQGAVVEAFF.

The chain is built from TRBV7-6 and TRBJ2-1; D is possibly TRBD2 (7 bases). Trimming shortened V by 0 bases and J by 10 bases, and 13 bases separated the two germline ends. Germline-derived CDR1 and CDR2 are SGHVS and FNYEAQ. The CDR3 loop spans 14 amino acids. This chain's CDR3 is CASSLAPRGREQFF. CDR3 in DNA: TGTGCCAGCAGCTTAGCCCCGCGGGGGCGCGAGCAGTTCTTC. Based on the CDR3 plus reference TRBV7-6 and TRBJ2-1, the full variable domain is GAGVSQSPRYKVTKRGQDVALRCDPISGHVSLYWYRQALGQGPEFLTYFNYEAQQDKSGLPNDRFSAERPEGSISTLTIQRTEQRDSAMYRCASSLAPRGREQFFGPGTRLTVL.

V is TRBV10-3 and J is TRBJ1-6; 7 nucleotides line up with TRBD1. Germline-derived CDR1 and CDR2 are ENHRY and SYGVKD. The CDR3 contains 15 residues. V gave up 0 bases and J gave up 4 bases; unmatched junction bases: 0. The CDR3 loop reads CAISESTGYNSPLHF. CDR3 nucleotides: TGTGCCATCAGTGAGTCGACAGGGTATAATTCACCCCTCCACTTT.

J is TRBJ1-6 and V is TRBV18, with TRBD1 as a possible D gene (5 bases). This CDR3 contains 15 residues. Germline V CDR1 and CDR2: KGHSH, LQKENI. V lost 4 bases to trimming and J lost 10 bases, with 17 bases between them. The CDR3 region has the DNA TGTGCCAGCTCACTCCTTCAGGGAAATAGATCACCCCTCCACTTT. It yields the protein CASSLLQGNRSPLHF.

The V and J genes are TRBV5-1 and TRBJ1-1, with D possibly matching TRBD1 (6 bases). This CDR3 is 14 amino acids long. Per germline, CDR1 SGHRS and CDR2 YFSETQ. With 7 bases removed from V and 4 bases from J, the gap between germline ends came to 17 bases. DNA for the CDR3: TGCGCCAGCGGGCCGGGACACCGAGGCACTGAAGCTTTCTTT. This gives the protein CASGPGHRGTEAFF.

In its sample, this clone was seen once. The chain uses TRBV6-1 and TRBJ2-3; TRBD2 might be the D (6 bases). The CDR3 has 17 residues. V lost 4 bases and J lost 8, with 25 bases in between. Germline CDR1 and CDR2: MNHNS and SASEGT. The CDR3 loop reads CASSALVRVGGFGTQYF. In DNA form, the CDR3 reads TGTGCCAGCAGTGCCCTAGTCCGGGTGGGAGGTTTCGGTACGCAGTATTTT.

In DNA, the CDR3 is TGTGCCAGCAGCCACGACAGGGCAGGCTACACCTTC. Its translation is CASSHDRAGYTF. The chain is built from TRBV6-1 and TRBJ1-2; 7 bases match TRBD1. CDR3 size: 12 residues. Germline values: CDR1 MNHNS, CDR2 SASEGT. The trim removed 6 bases at V and 8 bases at J, leaving 6 bases unmatched.

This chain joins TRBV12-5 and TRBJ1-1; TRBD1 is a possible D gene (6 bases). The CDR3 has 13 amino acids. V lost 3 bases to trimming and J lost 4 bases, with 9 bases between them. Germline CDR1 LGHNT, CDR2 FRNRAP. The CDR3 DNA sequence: TGTGCTAGTGGTTTCGGGGGGGCCACTGAAGCTTTCTTT. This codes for CASGFGGATEAFF.

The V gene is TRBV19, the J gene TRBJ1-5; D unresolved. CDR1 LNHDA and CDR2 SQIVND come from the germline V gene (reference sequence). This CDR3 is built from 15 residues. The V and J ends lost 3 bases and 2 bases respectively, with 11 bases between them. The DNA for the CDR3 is TGTGCCAGTAGTATGCAACGCGGGGGCAATCAGCCCCAGCATTTT. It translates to CASSMQRGGNQPQHF.

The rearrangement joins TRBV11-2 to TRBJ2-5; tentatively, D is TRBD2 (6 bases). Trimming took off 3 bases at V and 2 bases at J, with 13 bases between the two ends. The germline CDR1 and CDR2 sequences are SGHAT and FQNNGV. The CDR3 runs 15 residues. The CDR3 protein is CASSLYYGGQETQYF. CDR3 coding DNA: TGTGCCAGCAGCTTGTATTATGGGGGGCAAGAGACCCAGTACTTC.

Here the CDR3 reads CAWSRDSYEQYF. The CDR3 DNA sequence: TGTGCCTGGAGTCGCGACAGCTACGAGCAGTACTTC. The chain combines TRBV30 with TRBJ2-7; perhaps TRBD1 as D (5 bases). CDR3 length: 12 residues. Germline V gene lookup returns CDR1 GTSNPN and CDR2 SVGIG (reference sequence). Trimming took off 2 bases at V and 3 bases at J, with 8 bases between the two ends.

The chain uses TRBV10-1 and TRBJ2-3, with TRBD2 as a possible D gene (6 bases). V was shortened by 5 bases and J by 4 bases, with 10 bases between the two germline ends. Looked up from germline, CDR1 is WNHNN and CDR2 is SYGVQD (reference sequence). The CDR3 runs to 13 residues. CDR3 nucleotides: TGCGCCAGCAGTTCGCGGGGTTCAGATACGCAGTATTTT. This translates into CASSSRGSDTQYF.

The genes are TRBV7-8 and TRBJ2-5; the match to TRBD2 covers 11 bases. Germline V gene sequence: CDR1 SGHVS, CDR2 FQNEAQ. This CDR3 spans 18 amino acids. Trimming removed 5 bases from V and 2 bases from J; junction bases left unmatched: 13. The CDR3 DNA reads TGTGCCAGCAGCCCCTCCAGTAGCGGGGGGGCCAGGCAAGAGACCCAGTACTTC. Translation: CASSPSSSGGARQETQYF.

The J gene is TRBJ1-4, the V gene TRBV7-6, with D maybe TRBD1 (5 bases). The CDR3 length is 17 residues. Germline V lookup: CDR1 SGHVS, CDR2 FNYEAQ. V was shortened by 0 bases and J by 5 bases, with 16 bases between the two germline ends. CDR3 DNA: TGTGCCAGCAGCTTAGCTGGGGCTGCCCATCCAAATGAAAAACTGTTTTTT. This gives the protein CASSLAGAAHPNEKLFF.

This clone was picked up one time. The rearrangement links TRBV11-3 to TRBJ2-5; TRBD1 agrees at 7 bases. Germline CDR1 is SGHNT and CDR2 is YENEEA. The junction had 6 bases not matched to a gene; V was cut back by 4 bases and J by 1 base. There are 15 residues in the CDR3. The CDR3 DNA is TGTGCCAGCAGCTCCCGACAGGGCCCCCAAGAGACCCAGTACTTC. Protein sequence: CASSSRQGPQETQYF.

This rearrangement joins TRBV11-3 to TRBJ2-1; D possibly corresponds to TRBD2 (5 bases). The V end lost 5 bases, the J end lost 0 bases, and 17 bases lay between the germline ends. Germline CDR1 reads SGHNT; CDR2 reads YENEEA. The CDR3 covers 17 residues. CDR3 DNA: TGTGCCAGCAGCGTAAGGACGCCGGCGGGCTCCTACAATGAGCAGTTCTTC. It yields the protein CASSVRTPAGSYNEQFF.

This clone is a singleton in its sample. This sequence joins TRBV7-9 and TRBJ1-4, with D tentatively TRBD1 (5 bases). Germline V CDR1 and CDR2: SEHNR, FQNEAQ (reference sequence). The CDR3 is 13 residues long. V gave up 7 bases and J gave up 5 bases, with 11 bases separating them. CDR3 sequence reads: CASNRQTNEKLFF. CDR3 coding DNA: TGTGCCAGCAACAGACAGACAAATGAAAAACTGTTTTTT.

This CDR3 reads CASRTDVADTQYF. In DNA, the CDR3 is TGTGCCAGTAGGACAGATGTGGCAGATACGCAGTATTTT. The rearrangement joins TRBV19 to TRBJ2-3; D is perhaps TRBD1 (5 bases). The CDR3 has 13 amino acids. Trimming took off 6 bases at V and 4 bases at J, with 11 bases between the two ends. Germline V gene data show CDR1 as LNHDA and CDR2 as SQIVND (reference sequence).

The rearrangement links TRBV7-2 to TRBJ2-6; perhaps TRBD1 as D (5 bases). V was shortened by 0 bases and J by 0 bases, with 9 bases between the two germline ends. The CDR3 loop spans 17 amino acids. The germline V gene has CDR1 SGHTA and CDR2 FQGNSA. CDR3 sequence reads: CASSLAAGNSGANVLTF. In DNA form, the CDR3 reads TGTGCCAGCAGCTTAGCGGCAGGGAACTCTGGGGCCAACGTCCTGACTTTC.